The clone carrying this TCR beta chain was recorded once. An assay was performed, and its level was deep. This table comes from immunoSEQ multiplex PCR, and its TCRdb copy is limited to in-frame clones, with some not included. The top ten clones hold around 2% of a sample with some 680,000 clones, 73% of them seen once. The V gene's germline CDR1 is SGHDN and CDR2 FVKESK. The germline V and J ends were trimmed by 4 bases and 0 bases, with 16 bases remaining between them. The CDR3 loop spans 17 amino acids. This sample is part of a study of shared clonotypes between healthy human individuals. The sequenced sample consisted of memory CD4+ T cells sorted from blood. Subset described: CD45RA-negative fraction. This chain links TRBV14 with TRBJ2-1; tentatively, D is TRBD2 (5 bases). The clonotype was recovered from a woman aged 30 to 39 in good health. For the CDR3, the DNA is TGTGCCAGCAGCCGAGGGATGCCCCCGTACTCCTACAATGAGCAGTTCTTC. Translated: CASSRGMPPYSYNEQFF.